This T cell receptor beta chain was observed in a study of technical replicates of blood from a handful of donors. V was pared by 3 bases and J by 12 bases, with 14 bases between. The CDR3 sequence is 12 residues long. CDR1 and CDR2 from the germline V gene are MGHDK and SYGVNS. Measured with immunoSEQ multiplex PCR; TCRdb has only the in-frame clones, and not every one. This table holds under 85,000 clones, around 94% found once. The specimen was T cells isolated from PBMCs. The source is a human donor in good health. The rearrangement links TRBV25-1 to TRBJ1-1; perhaps TRBD1 as D (6 bases). This chain's CDR3 is CASSDRDMYSFF. For the CDR3, the DNA is TGTGCCAGCAGTGACCGGGACATGTATTCTTTCTTT.